Presented here are 14 T cell receptor beta chains from one specimen sequenced in a study of shared clonotypes between healthy human individuals (dated by TCRdb to 2018 to 2021). CD8 naive samples were CD45RO-negative cells positively selected for CCR7, giving a CD45RA+CCR7+ population that excluded TemRA cells. Receptor amplification or capture employed the immunoSEQ multiplex PCR assay. Not all clones reach the TCRdb copy of this immuneACCESS table, which keeps in-frame sequences only. Checked studies attribute under half of the gap to unresolved V genes and leave the rest unexplained. Counted in this sample were some 2,100,000 clones; 85% to 95% of them appeared once. The ten largest clones capture more than 1.5% of the sample. The material sequenced was naive CD8+ T cells from PBMCs. The sample's cell subset or site label, in plain terms: CD45RA+CCR7+. Receptor source: a man aged 18-30 years in good health. Some clones in this sample may be carry-over from other donors' samples.

This chain connects TRBV30 to TRBJ2-1; D call uncertain. V lost 5 bases and J lost 0, with 8 bases in between. CDR3 length equals 13 residues. From germline, CDR1 is GTSNPN and CDR2 SVGIG (reference sequence). The CDR3 coding sequence is TGTGCCTGGGACTTTAGCTCCTACAATGAGCAGTTCTTC. Its translation is CAWDFSSYNEQFF.

CDR3 bases: TGTGCCAGCAGTGAATACAGGTGGGGCTATGGCTACACCTTC. This translates into CASSEYRWGYGYTF. V is TRBV6-1 and J is TRBJ1-2; a weak D match, TRBD1 (5 bases). The CDR3 sequence is 14 residues long. The germline V gene encodes CDR1 MNHNS and CDR2 SASEGT. The ends were cut back, 2 bases at V and 4 bases at J, with 11 bases in the middle.

The chain uses TRBV7-9 and TRBJ1-2, with no clear D. This CDR3 spans 13 amino acids. V lost 0 bases and J 5 bases, leaving 7 bases between the germline ends. Germline-derived CDR1 and CDR2 are SEHNR and FQNEAQ (reference sequence). The CDR3 protein is CASSLAVQYGYTF. CDR3 nucleotides: TGTGCCAGCAGCTTAGCAGTACAGTATGGCTACACCTTC.

This chain joins TRBV27 and TRBJ2-3, with D possibly matching TRBD2 (7 bases). In germline, CDR1 is MNHEY, CDR2 SMNVEV (reference sequence). With 4 bases removed from V and 4 bases from J, the gap between germline ends came to 18 bases. The CDR3 length is 16 residues. As DNA, the CDR3 is TGTGCCAGCAGTTACCCCGGACTAGGGGGGGCAGATACGCAGTATTTT. It yields the protein CASSYPGLGGADTQYF.

This chain links TRBV5-1 with TRBJ1-3; 9 positions agree with TRBD1. J gave up 3 bases and V 0 bases, and 4 bases lay outside the gene matches. The CDR3 is 16 amino acids. Germline V CDR1 and CDR2: SGHRS, YFSETQ. The chain's CDR3 is CASSLELDRGGNTIYF. The CDR3 bases are TGCGCCAGCAGCTTGGAGTTGGACAGGGGTGGAAACACCATATATTTT.

Here the CDR3 DNA reads TGCGCCAGCAGCCAAGCGCTTCAGCGTGCAACTAATGAAAAACTGTTTTTT. Encoded protein: CASSQALQRATNEKLFF. The rearrangement links TRBV4-3 to TRBJ1-4; D uncertain. Germline loops: CDR1 LGHNA, CDR2 YSLEER. The CDR3 has 17 residues. The V end was cut by 1 base, the J end by 0 bases, with 12 bases between.

The genes are TRBV28 and TRBJ2-3; no clear D. Germline CDR1 MDHEN, CDR2 SYDVKM. V was shortened by 1 base and J by 0 bases, with 11 bases between the two germline ends. This CDR3 comprises 16 residues. The CDR3 reads CASSLFPQPSTDTQYF. The DNA for the CDR3 is TGTGCCAGCAGTTTATTCCCCCAACCTAGCACAGATACGCAGTATTTT.

The CDR3 DNA sequence: TGTGCCAGCAGCCAAGGACTAGGCCGTCGGAATGAGCAGTTCTTC. Protein product: CASSQGLGRRNEQFF. V and J are TRBV4-2 and TRBJ2-1, with a tentative D call TRBD2 (6 bases). The length of the CDR3 is 15 residues. The germline CDR1 and CDR2 sequences are LGHNA and YNFKEQ. V gave up 1 base and J gave up 7 bases, with 14 bases separating them.

The CDR3 nucleotides read TGTGCCAGCGTATTTAGCTCCTACAATGAGCAGTTCTTC. This sequence encodes CASVFSSYNEQFF. This chain links TRBV11-2 with TRBJ2-1; D unresolved. The CDR3 contains 13 residues. In germline, CDR1 is SGHAT, CDR2 FQNNGV. V lost 8 bases to trimming and J lost 0 bases, with 8 bases between them.

The chain carries TRBV5-8 and TRBJ2-5, with D perhaps TRBD1 (5 bases). CDR3 length: 14 amino acids. V gave up 2 bases and J gave up 2 bases, with 10 bases separating them. Germline CDR1 reads SGHTS; CDR2 reads YDEGEE. The CDR3: CASSFGQGQETQYF. In DNA, the CDR3 is TGTGCCAGCAGCTTTGGTCAGGGACAAGAGACCCAGTACTTC. Drawing the rest from reference TRBV5-8 and TRBJ2-5, the complete variable domain is EAGVTQSPTHLIKTRGQQATLRCSPISGHTSVYWYQQALGLGLQFLLWYDEGEERNRGNFPPRFSGRQFPNYSSELNVNALELEDSALYLCASSFGQGQETQYFGPGTRLLVL.

V and J are TRBV4-3 and TRBJ2-5; D may be TRBD1 (5 bases). Trimming removed 0 bases at V and 4 bases at J, with 12 bases between. Per germline, CDR1 LGHNA and CDR2 YSLEER. The CDR3 has 15 amino acids. CDR3 in amino acids: CASSQDRRERETQYF. CDR3 nucleotide sequence: TGCGCCAGCAGCCAAGACCGCAGGGAACGAGAGACCCAGTACTTC.

V is TRBV5-1 and J is TRBJ2-5, with 7 bases aligning to TRBD2. V gave up 4 bases and J gave up 1 base; unmatched junction bases: 19. Germline CDR1 and CDR2: SGHRS and YFSETQ. This CDR3 has 19 amino acids. The CDR3 region has the DNA TGCGCCAGCAGCGACGCTCCCCTATCCGAGCGGGAAACCCAAGAGACCCAGTACTTC. Amino acids: CASSDAPLSERETQETQYF.

This chain joins TRBV7-2 and TRBJ2-7, with 12 positions matching TRBD2. V was pared by 5 bases and J by 6 bases, with 8 bases of the junction left unmatched. Germline V lookup: CDR1 SGHTA, CDR2 FQGNSA. CDR3 length equals 15 residues. CDR3 in DNA: TGTGCCAGCAGCCCCCGACTAGCGGGAGCTCGCGAGCAGTACTTC. Protein: CASSPRLAGAREQYF.

This clone was picked up a small number of times. V is TRBV19 and J is TRBJ1-5, with no clear D. Germline CDR1 is LNHDA and CDR2 is SQIVND (reference sequence). This CDR3 comprises 12 residues. Trimming took 7 bases from V and 7 from J, leaving 11 bases between them. CDR3 DNA sequence: TGTGCCAGTACCGGAGGAGCCCAGCCCCAGCATTTT. It translates to CASTGGAQPQHF.